These 24 T cell receptor beta chains came from one sample sequenced in a study of shared clonotypes between healthy human individuals (TCRdb year 2020). The method was the immunoSEQ multiplex PCR assay. Entries here come from immuneACCESS through TCRdb and include only in-frame sequences with V and J called. Some clones fail to appear in such tables; in the studies checked, an unresolved V gene covers under half of the shortfall, and the cause of the remainder is unknown. For this sample there are hundreds of thousands of clones; around 96% appear just once. Approximately 0.12% of the sample is taken by the ten largest. CD8 naive samples consisted of CD45RO-negative cells that were positively selected for CCR7, yielding a CD45RA+CCR7+ population without TemRA cells. Sequencing was carried out using naive CD8+ T cells sorted from blood. The cell subset or site tag for this specimen amounts to: CD45RA+CCR7+. These receptors were obtained from a woman aged 25 to 39 in good health.

This CDR3 is CAARQGAGLFF. CDR3 DNA: TGTGCCGCCAGGCAGGGGGCAGGACTGTTTTTT. This rearrangement joins TRBV30 to TRBJ1-4; 8 nucleotides align to TRBD1. Germline loops: CDR1 GTSNPN, CDR2 SVGIG (reference sequence). The CDR3 has 11 amino acids. The junction had 9 bases not matched to a gene; V was cut back by 8 bases and J by 13 bases.

This chain joins TRBV7-6 and TRBJ2-5, with 9 bases matching TRBD1. Germline V lookup: CDR1 SGHVS, CDR2 FNYEAQ. The CDR3 is 18 residues long. Losses at the gene ends were 5 bases for V and 5 bases for J; bases not matched to a gene: 18. Written as DNA, the CDR3 is TGTGCCAGCAGCCTCCTCGTCCGGGACAGGGTTGGGTGGGAGACCCAGTACTTC. Translating gives CASSLLVRDRVGWETQYF. The variable domain in full, completed from reference TRBV7-6 and TRBJ2-5, reads GAGVSQSPRYKVTKRGQDVALRCDPISGHVSLYWYRQALGQGPEFLTYFNYEAQQDKSGLPNDRFSAERPEGSISTLTIQRTEQRDSAMYRCASSLLVRDRVGWETQYFGPGTRLLVL.

V is TRBV10-2 and J is TRBJ1-6, with TRBD1 as a possible D gene (6 bases). V lost 6 bases to trimming and J lost 9 bases, with 12 bases between them. The germline V gene has CDR1 WSHSY and CDR2 SAAADI. The CDR3 loop spans 13 amino acids. For the CDR3, the DNA is TGCGCCAGCAGCGAAACAGGGCGTTCACCCCTCCACTTT. Amino acids: CASSETGRSPLHF.

The chain carries TRBV28 and TRBJ1-1; D perhaps matches TRBD1 (5 bases). V lost 7 bases to trimming and J lost 7 bases, with 16 bases between them. The germline V gene encodes CDR1 MDHEN and CDR2 SYDVKM. There are 13 residues in the CDR3. CDR3 residues: CASTGQGVHEAFF. The CDR3 DNA is TGTGCCAGCACCGGTCAGGGAGTCCATGAAGCTTTCTTT.

This chain joins TRBV5-4 and TRBJ2-7, with TRBD2 matching 11 bases. With V trimmed by 1 base and J by 2 bases, 11 bases remained unmatched. In germline, CDR1 is SGHNT, CDR2 YYREEE (reference sequence). This CDR3 contains 18 residues. In DNA, the CDR3 is TGTGCCAGCAGCTTGTCAGTAGCGGGAGGGGGCGAGGCCTACGAGCAGTACTTC. Amino acid sequence: CASSLSVAGGGEAYEQYF.

The chain carries TRBV11-2 and TRBJ2-7; 8 bases line up with TRBD2. Trimming removed 5 bases from V and 1 base from J; junction bases left unmatched: 10. The CDR3 has 16 amino acids. Germline V gene data show CDR1 as SGHAT and CDR2 as FQNNGV. This CDR3 reads CASSLWASGHSYEQYF. In DNA, the CDR3 is TGTGCCAGCAGCCTATGGGCTAGCGGGCATTCCTACGAGCAGTACTTC.

The chain couples TRBV20-1 to TRBJ2-7; 8 nucleotides align to TRBD1. V shed 5 bases and J 7 bases; nucleotides not matched to a gene: 4. This CDR3 region has 11 residues. Germline values: CDR1 DFQATT, CDR2 SNEGSKA (reference sequence). The CDR3 bases are TGCAGTGCTTCCCAGGGGGCTGAGCAGTACTTC. This codes for CSASQGAEQYF.

J is TRBJ1-5 and V is TRBV19; 10 nucleotides match TRBD1. The CDR3 is made up of 17 amino acids. V dropped 0 bases and J dropped 4; count of bases not matched to a gene: 6. Germline V lookup: CDR1 LNHDA, CDR2 SQIVND (reference sequence). For the CDR3, the DNA is TGTGCCAGTAGTATAGATCCCCGGACAGGGGGGAATCAGCCCCAGCATTTT. This translates into CASSIDPRTGGNQPQHF.

J is TRBJ1-2 and V is TRBV5-6; D call uncertain. Germline V CDR1 and CDR2: SGHDT, YYEEEE. The CDR3 sequence is 14 residues long. Trimming pared 4 bases from V and 0 bases from J, leaving 10 bases between. The CDR3 is CASSPTTANYGYTF. In DNA, the CDR3 is TGTGCCAGCAGCCCCACCACAGCTAACTATGGCTACACCTTC.

The chain couples TRBV6-6 to TRBJ2-7; 10 bases fit TRBD2. There are 14 residues in the CDR3. V dropped 5 bases and J dropped 7; count of bases not matched to a gene: 8. Germline values: CDR1 MNHNY, CDR2 SVGAGI (reference sequence). The CDR3 DNA reads as TGTGCCAGCAGTAAGAAGCGGGAGGGCTGGGAGCAGTACTTC. Protein: CASSKKREGWEQYF.

V usage is TRBV15 and J usage is TRBJ1-1, with D uncertain. The V end lost 0 bases, the J end lost 4 bases, and 12 bases lay between the germline ends. This CDR3 comprises 15 residues. The germline V gene has CDR1 LNHNV and CDR2 YYDKDF (reference sequence). The CDR3 nucleotides read TGTGCCACCAGCAGAGATGGAAGGGTCGGCACTGAAGCTTTCTTT. Translation: CATSRDGRVGTEAFF.

The chain carries TRBV6-1 and TRBJ2-7; 8 bases fit TRBD1. Trimming at V came to 6 bases and at J to 3 bases, leaving 10 bases not matched to a gene. Germline loops: CDR1 MNHNS, CDR2 SASEGT. The CDR3 is made up of 15 amino acids. The CDR3 loop reads CASSDLVGTGYEQYF. The DNA for the CDR3 is TGTGCCAGCAGCGATCTAGTCGGGACAGGCTACGAGCAGTACTTC.

This chain joins TRBV4-1 and TRBJ2-7; TRBD1 agrees at 7 bases. The J segment lost 3 bases and the V segment lost 1 base, leaving 9 bases of the junction unmatched. The CDR3 spans 16 residues. CDR1 and CDR2 from the germline V gene are MGHRA and YSYEKL. CDR3 nucleotides: TGCGCCAGCAGCCAAGTTGGGGGACAGCTGGTCTACGAGCAGTACTTC. Translated: CASSQVGGQLVYEQYF.

This chain uses TRBV16 with TRBJ1-5; D gene unclear. Germline loops: CDR1 KGHSY, CDR2 FQNENV. CDR3 length equals 12 residues. The V end lost 0 bases, the J end lost 11 bases, and 8 bases lay between the germline ends. As DNA, the CDR3 is TGTGCCAGCAGCCAATCGCGGGAAGCCCAGCATTTT. Residues: CASSQSREAQHF.

The chain is built from TRBV4-1 and TRBJ1-1, with D hard to call. The germline CDR1 and CDR2 sequences are MGHRA and YSYEKL. This CDR3 comprises 16 residues. Trimming cost V 4 bases and J 3 bases, with 18 bases left between them. CDR3 in amino acids: CASSLRTGLRDTEAFF. CDR3 coding DNA: TGCGCCAGCAGCCTACGGACGGGCCTACGGGACACTGAAGCTTTCTTT.

J is TRBJ2-5 and V is TRBV25-1, with D tentatively TRBD2 (6 bases). V dropped 8 bases and J dropped 5 bases, with 15 bases sitting between them. Germline V gene lookup returns CDR1 MGHDK and CDR2 SYGVNS. The CDR3 totals 13 residues. The CDR3 sequence is CASLAGTFETQYF. In DNA, the CDR3 is TGTGCCAGCCTAGCTGGGACTTTTGAGACCCAGTACTTC.

The chain has TRBV27 and TRBJ1-1, with 7 nucleotides matching TRBD1. The CDR3 loop spans 16 amino acids. V was clipped by 3 bases and J by 2 bases; unmatched bases: 9. Looked up from germline, CDR1 is MNHEY and CDR2 is SMNVEV (reference sequence). CDR3 region: CASSLSPGQLNTEAFF. The CDR3 region has the DNA TGTGCCAGCAGTTTGTCCCCGGGACAGCTAAACACTGAAGCTTTCTTT.

The chain couples TRBV10-1 to TRBJ1-5; tentatively, D is TRBD1 (6 bases). CDR1 is WNHNN, CDR2 SYGVQD, per germline (reference sequence). The CDR3 has 15 amino acids. V was pared by 8 bases and J by 3 bases, with 17 bases between. CDR3 protein: CASVEGGKTNQPQHF. In DNA form, the CDR3 reads TGCGCCAGCGTTGAGGGGGGGAAAACCAATCAGCCCCAGCATTTT.

This clone was counted once. The chain employs TRBV9 and TRBJ2-1; TRBD1 might be the D (5 bases). Trimming removed 3 bases at V and 7 bases at J, with 11 bases between. CDR1 and CDR2 (germline): SGDLS, YYNGEE. The CDR3 contains 13 residues. This CDR3 is CASSEGWLNEQFF. Here the CDR3 DNA reads TGTGCCAGCAGCGAGGGGTGGTTGAATGAGCAGTTCTTC. The complete variable domain, with remaining parts taken from reference TRBV9 and TRBJ2-1, reads DSGVTQTPKHLITATGQRVTLRCSPRSGDLSVYWYQQSLDQGLQFLIQYYNGEERAKGNILERFSAQQFPDLHSELNLSSLELGDSALYFCASSEGWLNEQFFGPGTRLTVL.

The chain recombines TRBV9 with TRBJ1-3; tentatively, D is TRBD1 (5 bases). From germline, CDR1 is SGDLS and CDR2 YYNGEE. Deletions cut 3 bases from V and 4 bases from J, with 8 bases between. CDR3 size: 13 residues. The CDR3 here is CASSGGAGNTIYF. CDR3 bases: TGTGCCAGCAGCGGGGGCGCGGGAAACACCATATATTTT.

The rearrangement links TRBV7-6 to TRBJ2-7; no clear D gene. Germline V CDR1 and CDR2: SGHVS, FNYEAQ. V lost 5 bases to trimming and J lost 2 bases, with 16 bases between them. The CDR3 loop spans 15 amino acids. The CDR3 bases are TGTGCCAGCAGCCCCATTATTCTAGGAGCCTACGAGCAGTACTTC. This sequence encodes CASSPIILGAYEQYF. The entire variable domain, with the rest obtained from reference TRBV7-6 and TRBJ2-7, is as follows: GAGVSQSPRYKVTKRGQDVALRCDPISGHVSLYWYRQALGQGPEFLTYFNYEAQQDKSGLPNDRFSAERPEGSISTLTIQRTEQRDSAMYRCASSPIILGAYEQYFGPGTRLTVT.

The chain is built from TRBV28 and TRBJ2-1; TRBD1 might be the D (5 bases). The CDR3 has 14 residues. Germline-derived CDR1 and CDR2 are MDHEN and SYDVKM. Trimming took 5 bases from V and 3 from J, leaving 11 bases between them. In DNA, the CDR3 is TGTGCCAGCAGTAACCGGACACTCTACAATGAGCAGTTCTTC. It is translated as CASSNRTLYNEQFF.

The chain carries TRBV7-9 and TRBJ2-1, with no clear D. CDR3 length equals 14 residues. Between the trimmed V and J ends, which lost 7 bases and 5 bases, there was a span of 15 bases. Germline-derived CDR1 and CDR2 are SEHNR and FQNEAQ (reference sequence). CDR3 DNA sequence: TGTGCCAGCACCCAAGCCAGCGATCACAATGAGCAGTTCTTC. This translates into CASTQASDHNEQFF.

The chain joins TRBV6-5 to TRBJ1-2; a possible D gene is TRBD1 (6 bases). From germline, CDR1 is MNHEY and CDR2 SVGAGI. Trimming stripped 5 bases from V and 7 bases from J, with 17 bases between. This CDR3 is 14 amino acids long. CDR3 sequence reads: CASSTTGQGSGYTF. DNA of the CDR3: TGTGCCAGCAGTACTACGGGGCAGGGGTCTGGCTACACCTTC.